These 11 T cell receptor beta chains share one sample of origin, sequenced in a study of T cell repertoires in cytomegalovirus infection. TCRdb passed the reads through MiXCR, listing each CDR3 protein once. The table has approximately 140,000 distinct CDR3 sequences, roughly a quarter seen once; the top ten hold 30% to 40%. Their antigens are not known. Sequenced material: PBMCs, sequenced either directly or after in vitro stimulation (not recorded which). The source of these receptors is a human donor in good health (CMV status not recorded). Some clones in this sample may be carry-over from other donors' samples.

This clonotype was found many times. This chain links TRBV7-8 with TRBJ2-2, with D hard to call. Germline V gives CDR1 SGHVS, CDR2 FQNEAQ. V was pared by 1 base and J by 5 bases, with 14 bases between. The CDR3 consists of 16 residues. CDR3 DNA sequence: TGTGCCAGCAGCTTAGGAATCGGCTGGGATACCGGGGAGCTGTTTTTT. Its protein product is CASSLGIGWDTGELFF. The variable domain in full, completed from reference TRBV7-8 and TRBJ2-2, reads GAGVSQSPRYKVAKRGQDVALRCDPISGHVSLFWYQQALGQGPEFLTYFQNEAQLDKSGLPSDRFFAERPEGSVSTLKIQRTQQEDSAVYLCASSLGIGWDTGELFFGEGSRLTVL.

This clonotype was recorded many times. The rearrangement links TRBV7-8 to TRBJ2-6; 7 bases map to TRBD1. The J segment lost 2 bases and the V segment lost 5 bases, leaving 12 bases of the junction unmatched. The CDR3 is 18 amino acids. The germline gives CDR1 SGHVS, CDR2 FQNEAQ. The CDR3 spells CASSIRQGFAPGANVLTF. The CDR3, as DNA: TGTGCCAGCAGCATCCGACAGGGTTTCGCCCCTGGGGCCAACGTCCTGACTTTC.

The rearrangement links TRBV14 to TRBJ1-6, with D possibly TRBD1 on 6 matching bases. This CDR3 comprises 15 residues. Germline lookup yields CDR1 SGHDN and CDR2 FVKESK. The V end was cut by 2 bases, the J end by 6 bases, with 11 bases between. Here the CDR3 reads CASSQSRGVNSPLHF. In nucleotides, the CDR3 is TGTGCCAGCAGCCAATCCAGGGGTGTTAATTCACCCCTCCACTTT.

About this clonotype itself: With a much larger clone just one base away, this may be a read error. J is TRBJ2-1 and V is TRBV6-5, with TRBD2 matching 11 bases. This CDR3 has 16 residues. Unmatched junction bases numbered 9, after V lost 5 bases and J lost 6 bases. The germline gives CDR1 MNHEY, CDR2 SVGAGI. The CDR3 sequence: CASSKSRLAGINEQFF. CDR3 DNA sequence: TGTGCCAGCAGTAAGTCCCGACTAGCGGGGATCAATGAGCAGTTCTTC.

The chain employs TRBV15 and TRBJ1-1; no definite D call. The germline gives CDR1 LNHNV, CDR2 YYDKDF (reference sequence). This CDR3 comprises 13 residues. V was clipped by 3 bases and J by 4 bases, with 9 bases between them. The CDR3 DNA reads TGTGCCACCAGCAGGGACCCCAGCACTGAAGCTTTCTTT. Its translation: CATSRDPSTEAFF.

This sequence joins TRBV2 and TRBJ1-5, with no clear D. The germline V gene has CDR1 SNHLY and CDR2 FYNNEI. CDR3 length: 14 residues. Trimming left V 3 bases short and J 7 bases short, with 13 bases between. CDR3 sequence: CASSDPGLDQPQHF. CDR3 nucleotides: TGTGCCAGCAGTGACCCGGGATTAGACCAGCCCCAGCATTTT.

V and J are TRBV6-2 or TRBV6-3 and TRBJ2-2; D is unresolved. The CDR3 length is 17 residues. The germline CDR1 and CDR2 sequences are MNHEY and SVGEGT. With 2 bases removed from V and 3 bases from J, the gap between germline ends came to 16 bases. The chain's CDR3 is CASSYPIFSRDTGELFF. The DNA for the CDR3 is TGTGCCAGCAGTTACCCAATCTTTTCCCGCGACACCGGGGAGCTGTTTTTT.

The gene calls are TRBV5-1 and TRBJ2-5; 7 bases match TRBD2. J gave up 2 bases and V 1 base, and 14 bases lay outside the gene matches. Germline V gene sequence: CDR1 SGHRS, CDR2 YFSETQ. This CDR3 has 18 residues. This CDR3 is CASSLRSGAGPSQETQYF. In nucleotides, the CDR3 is TGCGCCAGCAGCTTGAGGTCGGGAGCGGGGCCTTCTCAAGAGACCCAGTACTTC.

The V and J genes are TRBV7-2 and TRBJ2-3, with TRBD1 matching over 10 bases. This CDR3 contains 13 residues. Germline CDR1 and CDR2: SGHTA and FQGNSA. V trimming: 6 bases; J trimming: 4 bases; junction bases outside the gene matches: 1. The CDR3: CASRGQGADTQYF. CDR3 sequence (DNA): TGTGCCAGCAGAGGACAGGGGGCAGATACGCAGTATTTT. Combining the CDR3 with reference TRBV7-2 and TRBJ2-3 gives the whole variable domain GAGVSQSPSNKVTEKGKDVELRCDPISGHTALYWYRQSLGQGLEFLIYFQGNSAPDKSGLPSDRFSAERTGGSVSTLTIQRTQQEDSAVYLCASRGQGADTQYFGPGTRLTVL.

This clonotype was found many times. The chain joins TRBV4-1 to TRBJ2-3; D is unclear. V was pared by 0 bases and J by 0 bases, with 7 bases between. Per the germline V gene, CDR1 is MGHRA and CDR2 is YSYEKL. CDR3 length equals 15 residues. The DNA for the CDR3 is TGCGCCAGCAGCCAAGATTTCCGAAGCACAGATACGCAGTATTTT. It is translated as CASSQDFRSTDTQYF.

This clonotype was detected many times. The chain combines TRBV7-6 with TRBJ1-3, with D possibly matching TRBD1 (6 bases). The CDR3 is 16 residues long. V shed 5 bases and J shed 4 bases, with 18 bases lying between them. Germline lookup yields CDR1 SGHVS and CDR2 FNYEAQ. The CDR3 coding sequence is TGTGCCAGCAGCGCACCGGACAGCTTGGGAGGAAACACCATATATTTT. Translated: CASSAPDSLGGNTIYF.